The following is a TCR beta chain sequence with its context. Its cognate antigen is unknown. CDR3 length: 15 amino acids. V lost 4 bases and J lost 1, with 13 bases in between. The V gene's germline CDR1 is LGHNA and CDR2 YNFKEQ. These data belong to a study of cytomegalovirus exposure and HLA in healthy donors. Study context: Drawn from HLA-typed donors, 83 million or so unique TCRs were held in an early data release.

Broader study findings: Based on reports, TCR beta sequences accurately predicted HLA-A and HLA-B alleles for most subjects.

Primers: 60 Vbeta forward and 13 Jbeta reverse. The protocol was immunoSEQ multiplex PCR, while the TCRdb copy is restricted to in-frame clones and leaves out a portion. The table lists around 200,000 clones, approximately 86% of them singletons. The source is a woman in her 30s in good health and CMV-seronegative. The chain is built from TRBV4-2 and TRBJ1-1; D possibly corresponds to TRBD1 (5 bases). The sample consisted of PBMCs. The CDR3, as DNA: TGTGCCAGCAGCCGCGGGGGGACGGGGAACACTGAAGCTTTCTTT. Its protein product is CASSRGGTGNTEAFF.